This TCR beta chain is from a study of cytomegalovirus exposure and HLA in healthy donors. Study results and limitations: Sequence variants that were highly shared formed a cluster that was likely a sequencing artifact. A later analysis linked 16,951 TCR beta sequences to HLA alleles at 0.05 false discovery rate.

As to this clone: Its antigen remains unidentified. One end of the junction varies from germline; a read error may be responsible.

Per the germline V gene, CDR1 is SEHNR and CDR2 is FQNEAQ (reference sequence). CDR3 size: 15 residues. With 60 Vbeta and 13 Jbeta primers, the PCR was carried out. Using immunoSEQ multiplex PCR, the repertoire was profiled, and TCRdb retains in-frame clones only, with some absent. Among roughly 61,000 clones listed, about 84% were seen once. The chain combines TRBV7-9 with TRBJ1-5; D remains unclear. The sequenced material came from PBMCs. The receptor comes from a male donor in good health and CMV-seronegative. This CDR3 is CSSSLAGGGNQPQHF. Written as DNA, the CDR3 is TGTTCCAGCAGCTTGGCTGGCGGGGGCAATCAGCCCCAGCATTTT.